Following are 26 T cell receptor beta chains from one sample sequenced in a study of identical twins (dated by TCRdb to about 2016). The method behind the library was 5' RACE. TCRdb lists the instrument as Illumina HiSeq 2000. TCRdb passed the public sequencing reads through fastp at Q25 and MiXCR, retaining productive beta sequences. Entries are consolidated by CDR3 protein sequence, retaining the most common genes and DNA. This sample is represented by 470,000 or so distinct CDR3 sequences; 20% to 25% of them were singletons. The top ten constitute about 2.7% of the sample. The same data also contributed to another study, on T cells expressing NK-cell markers.

The source material was CD4+ T cells sorted from blood. The receptors shown here come from a woman aged 18 to 35 in good health.

The J gene is TRBJ2-5, the V gene TRBV10-3; D remains unclear. With 0 bases removed from V and 5 bases from J, the gap between germline ends came to 7 bases. The CDR3 has 13 amino acids. CDR1 is ENHRY, CDR2 SYGVKD, per germline. This chain's CDR3 is CAISESAGETQYF. CDR3 in DNA: TGTGCCATCAGTGAGTCGGCCGGGGAGACCCAGTACTTC.

This clonotype was seen a few times. The chain has TRBV3-1 and TRBJ2-1, with D unclear. V dropped 2 bases and J dropped 9 bases, with 8 bases sitting between them. This CDR3 is 12 amino acids long. From germline, CDR1 is LGHDT and CDR2 YNNKEL (reference sequence). DNA for the CDR3: TGTGCCAGCAGCCAAAGTTCTGTTGAGCAGTTCTTC. Encoded protein: CASSQSSVEQFF.

This clonotype was counted only a few times. The chain employs TRBV5-1 and TRBJ2-1, with D unresolved. The CDR3 is 16 residues long. CDR1 and CDR2 (germline): SGHRS, YFSETQ. With 0 bases removed from V and 4 bases from J, the gap between germline ends came to 14 bases. CDR3 sequence: CASSLAVISTYNEQFF. The CDR3 DNA is TGCGCCAGCAGCTTGGCGGTGATTTCAACTTACAATGAGCAGTTCTTC.

The chain uses TRBV20-1 and TRBJ2-1, with D possibly matching TRBD2 (6 bases). This CDR3 contains 14 residues. Germline V lookup: CDR1 DFQATT, CDR2 SNEGSKA (reference sequence). V lost 5 bases and J lost 8, with 19 bases in between. The CDR3 spells CSAADGLPGDEQFF. The CDR3 DNA sequence: TGCAGTGCTGCAGACGGACTACCCGGGGATGAGCAGTTCTTC.

At least ten counts were recorded for this clonotype. The chain couples TRBV20-1 to TRBJ2-1; TRBD1 aligns across 7 bases. The V and J ends lost 4 bases and 8 bases, in that order; junction bases with no gene match: 5. This CDR3 is built from 12 residues. CDR1 is DFQATT, CDR2 SNEGSKA, per germline (reference sequence). This CDR3 is CSAIRGRDEQFF. CDR3 nucleotides: TGCAGTGCTATTAGGGGGCGAGATGAGCAGTTCTTC.

Only a few counts were recorded for this clonotype. This chain joins TRBV6-2 or TRBV6-3 and TRBJ1-1; a weak D match, TRBD1 (5 bases). CDR3 length equals 12 residues. CDR1 and CDR2 from the germline V gene are MNHEY and SVGEGT. V was trimmed by 7 bases and J by 7 bases, leaving 13 bases between them. CDR3 sequence reads: CASTNEDIEAFF. The DNA for the CDR3 is TGTGCCAGCACCAACGAGGACATTGAAGCTTTCTTT.

There are a few counts of this clonotype. The chain carries TRBV7-2 and TRBJ2-7, with D possibly called TRBD1 or TRBD2 (5 bases each). The V and J ends lost 4 bases and 2 bases respectively, with 15 bases between them. CDR3 length: 15 residues. Germline assignment: CDR1 SGHTA and CDR2 FQGNSA. CDR3 nucleotides: TGTGCCAGCAGCTCCTCCGTGGGGACGGCCTACGAGCAGTACTTC. Protein product: CASSSSVGTAYEQYF.

The table lists this clonotype with many counts. The CDR3 region has the DNA TGTGCCAGCAGTCCCTCAACAGGGTATGATACTGAAGCTTTCTTT. Its protein is CASSPSTGYDTEAFF. The J gene is TRBJ1-1, the V gene TRBV6-2 or TRBV6-3; D may be TRBD1 (6 bases). Germline CDR1 reads MNHEY; CDR2 reads SVGEGT. The CDR3 is 15 amino acids. Trimming cost V 5 bases and J 5 bases, with 18 bases left between them.

The chain joins TRBV11-2 to TRBJ2-1; 11 nucleotides align to TRBD2. After removal of 0 bases from V and 6 bases from J, the junction contained 4 bases not matched to a gene. The germline CDR1 and CDR2 sequences are SGHAT and FQNNGV. The CDR3 length is 16 residues. The CDR3 nucleotides are TGTGCCAGCAGCTTAGAAATGGGACTAGCGGCCAATGAGCAGTTCTTC. Protein: CASSLEMGLAANEQFF.

The chain recombines TRBV6-2 or TRBV6-3 with TRBJ1-5, with D tentatively TRBD1 (6 bases). The CDR3 is 14 residues long. Germline V lookup: CDR1 MNHEY, CDR2 SVGEGT. V shed 8 bases and J shed 0 bases, with 11 bases lying between them. DNA of the CDR3: TGTGCCAGCGCTGGACAGCTTAGCAATCAGCCCCAGCATTTT. It is translated as CASAGQLSNQPQHF.

CDR3 nucleotides: TGTGCCAGCGACATCTTTTCCCTGGACAGTATATACCAGGACCACGAGCAGTACTTC. Amino acids: CASDIFSLDSIYQDHEQYF. The rearrangement links TRBV21-1 to TRBJ2-7; the D segment call TRBD1 is taken from the table without a DNA check. TRBV21-1 is a known pseudogene. The CDR3 has 19 residues.

The CDR3 DNA is TGTGCCAGCCAGACTGCCGGGACCTATGGCTACACCTTC. Translation: CASQTAGTYGYTF. The genes are TRBV12-3 or TRBV12-4 and TRBJ1-2, with D tentatively TRBD1 (5 bases). The CDR3 has 13 amino acids. V was shortened by 8 bases and J by 4 bases, with 14 bases between the two germline ends.

The J gene is TRBJ2-1, the V gene TRBV9, with D unresolved. There are 13 residues in the CDR3. Deletions cut 1 base from V and 6 bases from J, with 8 bases between. Germline CDR1 reads SGDLS; CDR2 reads YYNGEE. CDR3 coding DNA: TGTGCCAGCAGCGTAACAATCTCCAATGAGCAGTTCTTC. Translation gives CASSVTISNEQFF.

A few counts support this clonotype. The chain uses TRBV9 and TRBJ2-1, with TRBD2 as a possible D gene (6 bases). Per the germline V gene, CDR1 is SGDLS and CDR2 is YYNGEE. Trimming stripped 0 bases from V and 3 bases from J, with 10 bases between. This CDR3 is built from 15 residues. The CDR3 reads CASSVGSGHYNEQFF. DNA for the CDR3: TGTGCCAGCAGCGTAGGTAGCGGCCACTACAATGAGCAGTTCTTC.

The chain couples TRBV6-1 to TRBJ2-2, with D perhaps TRBD1 (5 bases). Deletions cut 6 bases from V and 0 bases from J, with 14 bases between. This CDR3 spans 16 amino acids. Germline V CDR1 and CDR2: MNHNS, SASEGT. CDR3 sequence reads: CASSGGHLPNTGELFF. The DNA of the CDR3 is TGTGCCAGCAGCGGTGGACACTTACCGAACACCGGGGAGCTGTTTTTT.

The rearrangement joins TRBV6-1 to TRBJ1-6; D gene unclear. V was trimmed by 7 bases and J by 1 base, leaving 8 bases between them. The germline gives CDR1 MNHNS, CDR2 SASEGT. The CDR3 consists of 14 residues. The chain's CDR3 is CASNDPSYNSPLHF. The DNA of the CDR3 is TGTGCCAGCAACGATCCGTCCTATAATTCACCCCTCCACTTT.

The chain recombines TRBV27 with TRBJ2-1; D perhaps matches TRBD2 (6 bases). V lost 2 bases to trimming and J lost 3 bases, with 14 bases between them. Per germline, CDR1 MNHEY and CDR2 SMNVEV (reference sequence). CDR3 length: 16 residues. CDR3 nucleotides: TGTGCCAGCAGTTTAGGGCGGGGCGGTGGCTACAATGAGCAGTTCTTC. Translating it yields CASSLGRGGGYNEQFF.

The rearrangement links TRBV6-1 to TRBJ2-7, with TRBD2 matching over 14 bases. V lost 6 bases, J lost 0 bases, and 7 bases stayed unmatched. Germline V gene sequence: CDR1 MNHNS, CDR2 SASEGT. The CDR3 is 17 residues long. This chain's CDR3 is CASSPGLAGANSYEQYF. The CDR3 nucleotides are TGTGCCAGCAGCCCGGGACTAGCGGGGGCGAACTCCTACGAGCAGTACTTC.

In this sample, this clonotype turned up many times. This chain connects TRBV12-3 or TRBV12-4 to TRBJ2-7; TRBD2 matches at 12 bases. V lost 6 bases to trimming and J lost 5 bases; unmatched junction nucleotides: 2. This CDR3 is built from 13 residues. The CDR3 is CASRRTSGNEQYF. CDR3 DNA: TGTGCCAGCAGGCGGACTAGCGGGAACGAGCAGTACTTC.

The V and J genes are TRBV18 and TRBJ2-2; D may be TRBD1 (6 bases). This CDR3 contains 13 residues. CDR1 is KGHSH, CDR2 LQKENI, per germline. The ends were cut back, 4 bases at V and 7 bases at J, with 10 bases in the middle. The CDR3 nucleotides are TGTGCCAGCTCACTCCAGGGGAACGGGGAGCTGTTTTTT. This translates into CASSLQGNGELFF.

This clonotype occurred a few times. The genes are TRBV2 and TRBJ2-7; a possible D gene is TRBD1 (6 bases). V lost 0 bases and J lost 2, with 11 bases in between. CDR3 length equals 15 residues. The germline CDR1 and CDR2 sequences are SNHLY and FYNNEI. This CDR3 is CASSEAQTGTYEQYF. CDR3 DNA: TGTGCCAGCAGTGAAGCGCAGACAGGTACCTACGAGCAGTACTTC.

The table lists this clonotype with a few counts. This chain connects TRBV9 to TRBJ2-1, with 10 nucleotides matching TRBD2. Germline CDR1 is SGDLS and CDR2 is YYNGEE. The CDR3 has 16 amino acids. Trimming took 4 bases from V and 4 from J; bases not matched to a gene: 8. CDR3 residues: CASSTSSGRGYNEQFF. CDR3 DNA: TGTGCCAGCAGCACCTCGAGCGGGAGGGGGTACAATGAGCAGTTCTTC.

This clonotype was seen only a few times. This sequence joins TRBV11-3 and TRBJ2-1, with D hard to call. Germline loops: CDR1 SGHNT, CDR2 YENEEA. There are 11 residues in the CDR3. V was clipped by 2 bases and J by 10 bases, with 6 bases between them. The CDR3 reads CASSLFEEQFF. The CDR3 region has the DNA TGTGCCAGCAGCTTATTCGAAGAGCAGTTCTTC.

This clonotype was found a few times. The chain carries TRBV20-1 and TRBJ2-7; 11 bases agree with TRBD1. CDR1 and CDR2 (germline): DFQATT, SNEGSKA (reference sequence). There are 15 residues in the CDR3. V lost 3 bases and J lost 3; bases outside the gene matches: 7. CDR3 DNA: TGCAGTGCTAGTAGGTTGGGACAGGGGGACTACGAGCAGTACTTC. Translation: CSASRLGQGDYEQYF.

The chain recombines TRBV7-9 with TRBJ2-2, with D maybe TRBD2 (5 bases). CDR1 and CDR2 from the germline V gene are SEHNR and FQNEAQ (reference sequence). V was cut by 0 bases and J by 6 bases, with 8 bases left in between. CDR3 length equals 14 residues. This CDR3 reads CASSLAGVPGELFF. For the CDR3, the DNA is TGTGCCAGCAGCTTAGCGGGAGTCCCCGGGGAGCTGTTTTTT.

The rearrangement links TRBV29-1 to TRBJ2-7; the D gene is possibly TRBD2 (6 bases). Germline V CDR1 and CDR2: SQVTM, ANQGSEA. V lost 6 bases to trimming and J lost 7 bases, with 13 bases between them. CDR3 length: 11 amino acids. CDR3 nucleotides: TGCAGCGTCCGTCTAGCGAGGGAGCAGTACTTC. It translates to CSVRLAREQYF.